This T cell receptor beta chain comes out of a study of T cells in Graves' hyperthyroidism and ophthalmopathy (dated by TCRdb to about 2019). For the wider study: Peripheral blood was sampled at the time of initial diagnosis, prior to any treatment. To identify distinguishing TCR V-J signatures, a discovery cohort of 90 to 100 patients was used, comprising 43 with Graves' ophthalmopathy and 55 to 65 with stable Graves' hyperthyroidism. Whether ophthalmopathy could be predicted prospectively was tested in an independent validation cohort made up of roughly 20 hyperthyroidism patients plus 17 patients who later progressed to ophthalmopathy. The roughly 99 discovery patients were divided at random into training and test sets in a 7:3 ratio. In more than 5 Graves' hyperthyroidism patients, the study also compared T-cell repertoires from thyroid tissue with T-cell repertoires from blood. Following sampling, methimazole starting at 30 mg daily was given to hyperthyroidism patients, and high-dose intravenous methylprednisolone was given to ophthalmopathy patients. The paper reports TCR Vbeta CDR3 sequencing of about 140 peripheral blood samples: around 41 ophthalmopathy, about 75 hyperthyroidism and roughly 17 progressor patients.

The TCR beta CDR3 regions were amplified from the RNA transcripts. The TCR CDR3 was subjected to a first round of RT-PCR using the HTBI primer set and the Qiagen OneStep RT-PCR kit. Libraries were constructed in a second round of multiplex PCR, after which size selection and purification were performed. Libraries were sequenced paired-end with 100 bp reads on an Illumina HiSeq2000. The original methods were these. SOAPnuke was used to process the raw data, throwing out any read that contained adapters or uncalled bases, had a mean Phred below 15, or lacked an exact constant-primer or identifier match. High-quality paired reads were merged with COPE v1.2.5, and unique nucleotide sequences were defined as clonotypes. MiTCR v1.1 was used to align clonotypes to the IMGT TRBV, TRBD and TRBJ reference segments. The analysis included only V-J combinations with a frequency above 0.0001, which together covered 99.2% of the repertoires. The TCS score was defined as F50 (clonal expansion) divided by E x V (chaos), with BLOSUM62-based TCRdist calculated between CDR3 peptides within each V-J. Welch's t-statistics and random forest reduced approximately 520 V-J features to 13, which were used in a naive Bayes classifier (R e1071). Clones were called with MiXCR by TCRdb after fastp trimmed the public reads at Q25, and only in-frame beta chains were retained. Under each unique CDR3 protein, matching rows form one entry showing the most common genes and DNA. None of the V and J calls come from the authors' own analysis; TCRdb made them. The sample table shows about 600,000 distinct CDR3 sequences, and 13% to 15% are seen once. The top ten clones comprise roughly 7.1% of the sample.

The germline V gene provides CDR1 KGHDR and CDR2 SFDVKD. The CDR3 numbers 12 residues from cysteine through phenylalanine. Just CDR3 DNA is preserved here, 36 bases in frame from base 1. The germline ends are 5 bases apart after V is trimmed by 5 bases and J by 4 bases. The study at large found these results: No statistical method was used to set the sample size in advance, and investigators knew the group allocation. A model built on a 13 V-J signature distinguished ophthalmopathy from stable hyperthyroidism, reaching roughly 88% sensitivity and around 81% specificity in cross-validation and 80%/75% in testing. Blood samples also contained most of the expanded thyroid clonotypes (frequency above 0.001), which suggests that blood repertoires may reflect thyroid immune responses. In validation, the model predicted progression to ophthalmopathy with just under 71% sensitivity and 72% to 85% specificity, a median of roughly seven months before onset.

This clonotype was detected ten times or more. Its antigen is currently not known. Nothing much larger sits one base from this clone, and base qualities are not available. Ophthalmopathy patients had moderately to severely active disease, Clinical Activity Score of at least 3, NOSPECS grade of at least 4, and duration under 3 months. Patients with uncontrolled infections, other autoimmune diseases, pregnancy or lactation were excluded. Diagnoses were based on clinical symptoms, serum thyroxine and TRAb, thyroid ultrasound and orbital computed tomography. PBMCs were separated from around 9.1 ml of fresh peripheral blood using Ficoll-Paque density gradient centrifugation. Trizol reagent was used to extract total RNA, and RNA quality was then checked on an Agilent 2100 Bioanalyzer.

The TCR sequence derives from a woman in her late teens or twenties with Graves' ophthalmopathy. The sequence joins TRBV24-1 to TRBJ1-5, with the D segment identity uncertain. Material: blood. In nucleotide form, the sequence is TGTGCCACCAGTGCCGAGAATCAGCCCCAGCATTTT. Its translation is CATSAENQPQHF.